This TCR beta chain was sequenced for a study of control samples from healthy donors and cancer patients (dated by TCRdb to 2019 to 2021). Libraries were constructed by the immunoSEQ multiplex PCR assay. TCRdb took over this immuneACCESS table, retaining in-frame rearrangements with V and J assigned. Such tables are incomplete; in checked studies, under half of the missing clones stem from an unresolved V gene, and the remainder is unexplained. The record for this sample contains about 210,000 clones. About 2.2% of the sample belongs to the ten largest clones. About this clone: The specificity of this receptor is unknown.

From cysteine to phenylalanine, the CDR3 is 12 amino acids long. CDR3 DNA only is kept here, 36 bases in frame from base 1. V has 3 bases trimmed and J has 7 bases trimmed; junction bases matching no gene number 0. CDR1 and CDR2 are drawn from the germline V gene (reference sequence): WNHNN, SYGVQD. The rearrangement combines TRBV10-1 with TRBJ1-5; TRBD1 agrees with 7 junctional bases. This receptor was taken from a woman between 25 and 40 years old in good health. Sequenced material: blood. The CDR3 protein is CASSEGGQPQHF. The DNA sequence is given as TGCGCCAGCAGTGAAGGGGGCCAGCCCCAGCATTTT.